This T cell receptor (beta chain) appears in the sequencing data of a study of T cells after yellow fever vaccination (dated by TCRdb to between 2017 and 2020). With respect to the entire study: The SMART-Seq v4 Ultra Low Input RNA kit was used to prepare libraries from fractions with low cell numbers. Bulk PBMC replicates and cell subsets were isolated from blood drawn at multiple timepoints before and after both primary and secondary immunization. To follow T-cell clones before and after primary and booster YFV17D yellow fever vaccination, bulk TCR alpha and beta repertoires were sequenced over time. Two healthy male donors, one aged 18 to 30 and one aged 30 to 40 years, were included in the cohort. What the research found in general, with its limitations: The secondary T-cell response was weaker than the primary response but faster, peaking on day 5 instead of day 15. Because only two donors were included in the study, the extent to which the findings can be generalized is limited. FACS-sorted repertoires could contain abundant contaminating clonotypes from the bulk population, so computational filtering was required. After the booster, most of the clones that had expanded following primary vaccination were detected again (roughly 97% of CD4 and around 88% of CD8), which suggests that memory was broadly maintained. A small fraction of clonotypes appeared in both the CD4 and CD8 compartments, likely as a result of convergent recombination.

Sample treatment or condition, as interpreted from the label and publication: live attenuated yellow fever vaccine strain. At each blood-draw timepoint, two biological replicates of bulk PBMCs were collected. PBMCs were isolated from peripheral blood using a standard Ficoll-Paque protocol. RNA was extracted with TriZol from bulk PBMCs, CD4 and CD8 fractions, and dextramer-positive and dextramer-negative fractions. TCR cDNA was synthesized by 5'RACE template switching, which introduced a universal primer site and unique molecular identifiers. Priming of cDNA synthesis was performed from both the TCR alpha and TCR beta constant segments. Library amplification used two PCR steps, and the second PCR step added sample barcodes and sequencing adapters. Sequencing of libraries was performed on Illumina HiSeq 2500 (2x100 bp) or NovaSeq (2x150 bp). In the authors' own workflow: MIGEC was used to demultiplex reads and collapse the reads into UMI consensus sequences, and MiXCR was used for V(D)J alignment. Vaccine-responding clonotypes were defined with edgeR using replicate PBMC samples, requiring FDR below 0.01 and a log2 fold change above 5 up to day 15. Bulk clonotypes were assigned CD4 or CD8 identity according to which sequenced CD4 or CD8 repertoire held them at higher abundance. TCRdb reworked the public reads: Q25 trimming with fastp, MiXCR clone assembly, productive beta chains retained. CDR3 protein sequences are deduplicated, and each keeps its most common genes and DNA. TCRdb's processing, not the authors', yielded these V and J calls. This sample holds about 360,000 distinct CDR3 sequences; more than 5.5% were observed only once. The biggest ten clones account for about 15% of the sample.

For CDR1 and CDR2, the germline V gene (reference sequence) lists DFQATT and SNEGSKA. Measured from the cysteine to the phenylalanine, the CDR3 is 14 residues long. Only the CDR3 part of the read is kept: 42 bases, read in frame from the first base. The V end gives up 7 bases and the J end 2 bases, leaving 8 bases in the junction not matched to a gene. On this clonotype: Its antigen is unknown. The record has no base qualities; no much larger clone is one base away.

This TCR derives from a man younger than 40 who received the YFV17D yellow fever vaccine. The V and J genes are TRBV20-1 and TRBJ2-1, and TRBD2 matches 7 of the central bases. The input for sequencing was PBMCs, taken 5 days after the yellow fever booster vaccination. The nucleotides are TGCAGTGTAGGGGCTAGCGGTACCTACAATGAGCAGTTCTTC. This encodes CSVGASGTYNEQFF.